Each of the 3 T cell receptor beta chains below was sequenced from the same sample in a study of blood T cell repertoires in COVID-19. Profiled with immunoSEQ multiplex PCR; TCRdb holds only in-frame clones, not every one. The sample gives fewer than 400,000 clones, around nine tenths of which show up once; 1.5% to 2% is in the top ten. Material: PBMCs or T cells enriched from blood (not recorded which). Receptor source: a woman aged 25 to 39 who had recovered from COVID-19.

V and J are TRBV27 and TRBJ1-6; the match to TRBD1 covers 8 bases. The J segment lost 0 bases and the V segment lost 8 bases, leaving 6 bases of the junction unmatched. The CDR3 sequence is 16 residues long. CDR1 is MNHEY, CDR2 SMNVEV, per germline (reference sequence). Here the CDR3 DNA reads TGTGCCAGCTGCCGGGACAGGAGCTCCTATAATTCACCCCTCCACTTT. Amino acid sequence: CASCRDRSSYNSPLHF.

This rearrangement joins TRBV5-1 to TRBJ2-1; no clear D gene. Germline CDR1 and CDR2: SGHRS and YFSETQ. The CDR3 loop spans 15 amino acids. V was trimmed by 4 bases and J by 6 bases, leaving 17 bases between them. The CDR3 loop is CASSVPTGFLNEQFF. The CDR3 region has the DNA TGCGCCAGCAGCGTTCCTACCGGGTTCCTCAATGAGCAGTTCTTC.

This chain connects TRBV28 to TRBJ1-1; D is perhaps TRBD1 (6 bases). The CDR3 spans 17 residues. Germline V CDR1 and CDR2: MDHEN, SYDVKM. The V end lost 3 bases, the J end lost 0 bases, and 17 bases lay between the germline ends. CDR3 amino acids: CASSFGTRRRMNTEAFF. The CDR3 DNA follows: TGTGCCAGCAGTTTCGGGACAAGAAGAAGGATGAACACTGAAGCTTTCTTT.